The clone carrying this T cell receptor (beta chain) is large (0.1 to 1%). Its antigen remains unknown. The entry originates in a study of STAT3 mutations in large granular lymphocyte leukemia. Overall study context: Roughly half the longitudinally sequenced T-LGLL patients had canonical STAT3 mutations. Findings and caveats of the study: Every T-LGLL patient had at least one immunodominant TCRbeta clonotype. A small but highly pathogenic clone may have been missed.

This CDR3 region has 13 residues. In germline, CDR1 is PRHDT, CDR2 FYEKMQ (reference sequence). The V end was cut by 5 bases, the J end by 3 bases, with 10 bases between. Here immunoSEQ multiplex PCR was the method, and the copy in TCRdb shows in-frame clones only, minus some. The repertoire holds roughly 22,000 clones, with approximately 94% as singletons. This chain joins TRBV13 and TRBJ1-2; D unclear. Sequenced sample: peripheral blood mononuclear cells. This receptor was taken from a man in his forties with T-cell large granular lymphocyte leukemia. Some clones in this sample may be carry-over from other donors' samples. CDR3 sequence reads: CASSPPRYYGYTF. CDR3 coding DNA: TGTGCCAGCAGCCCCCCCAGGTACTATGGCTACACCTTC.